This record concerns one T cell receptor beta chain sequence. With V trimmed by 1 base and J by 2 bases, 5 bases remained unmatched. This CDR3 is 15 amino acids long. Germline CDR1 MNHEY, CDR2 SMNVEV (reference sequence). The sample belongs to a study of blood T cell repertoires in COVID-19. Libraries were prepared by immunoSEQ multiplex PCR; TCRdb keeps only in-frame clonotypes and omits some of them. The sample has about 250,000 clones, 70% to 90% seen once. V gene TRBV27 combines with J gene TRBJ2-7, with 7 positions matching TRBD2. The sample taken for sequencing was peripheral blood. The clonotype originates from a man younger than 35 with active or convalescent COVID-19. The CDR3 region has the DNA TGTGCCAGCAGTTTATTTGAGGGAGGGACCTACGAGCAGTACTTC. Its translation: CASSLFEGGTYEQYF.